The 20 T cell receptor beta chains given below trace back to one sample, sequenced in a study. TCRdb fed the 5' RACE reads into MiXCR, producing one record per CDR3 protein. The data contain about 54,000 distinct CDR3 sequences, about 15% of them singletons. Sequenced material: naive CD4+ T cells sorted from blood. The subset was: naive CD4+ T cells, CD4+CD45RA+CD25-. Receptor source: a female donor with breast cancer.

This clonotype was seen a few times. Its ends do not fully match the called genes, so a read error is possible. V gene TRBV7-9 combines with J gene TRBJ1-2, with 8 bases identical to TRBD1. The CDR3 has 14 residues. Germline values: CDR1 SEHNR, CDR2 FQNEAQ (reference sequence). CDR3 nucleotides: TGTGCCAACAGCTGGCTCGACAGGGGACATGGCTACACCTTC. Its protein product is CANSWLDRGHGYTF.

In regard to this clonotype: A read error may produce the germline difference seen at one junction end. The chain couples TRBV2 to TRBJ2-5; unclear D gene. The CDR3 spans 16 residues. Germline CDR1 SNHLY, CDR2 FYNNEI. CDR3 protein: CASSEGTGASSETHYF. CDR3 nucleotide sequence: TGTGCCAGCAGTGAAGGGACCGGAGCGTCTTCAGAGACCCATTACTTC.

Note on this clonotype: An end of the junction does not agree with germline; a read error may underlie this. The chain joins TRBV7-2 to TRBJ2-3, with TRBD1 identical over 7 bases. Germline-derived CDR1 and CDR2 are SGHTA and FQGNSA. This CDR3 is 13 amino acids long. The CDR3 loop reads CASGPSGTDAQYF. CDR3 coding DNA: TGTGCCAGCGGCCCCTCGGGGACAGATGCGCAGTATTTT.

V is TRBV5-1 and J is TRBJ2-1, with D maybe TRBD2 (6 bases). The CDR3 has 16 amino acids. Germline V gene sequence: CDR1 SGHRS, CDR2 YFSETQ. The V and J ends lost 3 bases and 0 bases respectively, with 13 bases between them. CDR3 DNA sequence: TGCGCCAGCAGCTCACAATCCGGGGGCTCCTACAATGAGCAGTTCTTC. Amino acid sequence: CASSSQSGGSYNEQFF.

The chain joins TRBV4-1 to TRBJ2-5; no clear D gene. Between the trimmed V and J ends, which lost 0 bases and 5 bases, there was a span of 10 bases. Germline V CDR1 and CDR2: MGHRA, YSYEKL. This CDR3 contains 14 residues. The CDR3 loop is CASSQDHYAETQYF. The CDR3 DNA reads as TGCGCCAGCAGCCAAGATCATTACGCGGAGACCCAGTACTTC.

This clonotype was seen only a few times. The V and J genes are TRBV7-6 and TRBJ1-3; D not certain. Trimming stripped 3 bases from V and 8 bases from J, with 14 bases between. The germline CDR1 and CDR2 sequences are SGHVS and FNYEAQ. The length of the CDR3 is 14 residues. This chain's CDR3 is CASSFRQASDTIYF. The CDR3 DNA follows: TGTGCCAGCAGCTTTCGGCAGGCCTCTGACACCATATATTTT.

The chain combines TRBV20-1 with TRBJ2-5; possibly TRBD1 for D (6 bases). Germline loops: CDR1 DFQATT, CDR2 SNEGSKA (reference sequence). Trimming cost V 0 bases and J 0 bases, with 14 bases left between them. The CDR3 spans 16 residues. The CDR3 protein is CSARDLRDRYQETQYF. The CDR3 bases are TGCAGTGCTAGAGATCTCCGAGACAGGTACCAAGAGACCCAGTACTTC.

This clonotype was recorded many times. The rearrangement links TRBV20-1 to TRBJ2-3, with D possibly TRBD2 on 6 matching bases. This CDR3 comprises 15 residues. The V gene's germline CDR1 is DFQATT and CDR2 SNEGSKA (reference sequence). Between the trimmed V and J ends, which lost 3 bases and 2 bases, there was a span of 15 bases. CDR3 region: CSARRFLAHTDTQYF. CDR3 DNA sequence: TGCAGTGCTAGGCGATTTCTAGCGCACACAGATACGCAGTATTTT.

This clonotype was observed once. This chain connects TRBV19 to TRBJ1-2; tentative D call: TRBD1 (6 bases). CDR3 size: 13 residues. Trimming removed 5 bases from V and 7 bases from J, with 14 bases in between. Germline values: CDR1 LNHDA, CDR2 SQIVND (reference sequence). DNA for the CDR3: TGTGCCAGTAGTGGTTTCAGGGGTGGTGGCTACACCTTC. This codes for CASSGFRGGGYTF.

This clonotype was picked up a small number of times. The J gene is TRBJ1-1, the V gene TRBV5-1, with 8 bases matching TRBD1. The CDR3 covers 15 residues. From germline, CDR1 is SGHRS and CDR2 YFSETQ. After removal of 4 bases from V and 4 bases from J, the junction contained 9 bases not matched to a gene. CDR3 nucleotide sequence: TGCGCCAGCAGCGCAGAACAGGGGGGAGGCACTGAAGCTTTCTTT. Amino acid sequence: CASSAEQGGGTEAFF.

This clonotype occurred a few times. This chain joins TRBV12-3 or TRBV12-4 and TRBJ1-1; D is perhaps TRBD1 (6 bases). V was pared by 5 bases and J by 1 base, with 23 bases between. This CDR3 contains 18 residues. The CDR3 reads CASSLRVTGGGANTEAFF. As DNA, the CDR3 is TGTGCCAGCAGTCTACGGGTTACAGGTGGGGGCGCGAACACTGAAGCTTTCTTT.

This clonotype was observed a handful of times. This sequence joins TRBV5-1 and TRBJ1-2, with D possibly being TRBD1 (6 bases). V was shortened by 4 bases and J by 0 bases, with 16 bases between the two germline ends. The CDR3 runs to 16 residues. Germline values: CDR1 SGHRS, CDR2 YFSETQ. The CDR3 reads CASSPRTAIANYGYTF. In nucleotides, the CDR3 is TGCGCCAGCAGCCCGAGGACAGCTATAGCTAACTATGGCTACACCTTC.

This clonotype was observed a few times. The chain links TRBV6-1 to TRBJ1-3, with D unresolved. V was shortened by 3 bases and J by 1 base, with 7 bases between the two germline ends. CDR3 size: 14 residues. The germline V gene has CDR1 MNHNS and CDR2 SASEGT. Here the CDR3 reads CASSELWSGNTIYF. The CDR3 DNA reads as TGTGCCAGCAGTGAGCTTTGGTCTGGAAACACCATATATTTT.

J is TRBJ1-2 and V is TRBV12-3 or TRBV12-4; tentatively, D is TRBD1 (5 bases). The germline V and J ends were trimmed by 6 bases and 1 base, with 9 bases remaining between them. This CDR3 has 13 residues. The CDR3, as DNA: TGTGCCAGCAGCTTCGACAGTAACTATGGCTACACCTTC. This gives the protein CASSFDSNYGYTF.

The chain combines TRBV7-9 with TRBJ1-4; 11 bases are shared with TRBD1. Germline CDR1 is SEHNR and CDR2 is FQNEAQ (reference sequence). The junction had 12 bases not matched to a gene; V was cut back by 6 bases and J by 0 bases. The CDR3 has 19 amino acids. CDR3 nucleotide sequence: TGTGCCAGCAGAAGTAAACCTGGGACAGGGGGTGCAACTAATGAAAAACTGTTTTTT. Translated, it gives CASRSKPGTGGATNEKLFF.

The CDR3 region is CATSGTANTEAFF. CDR3 bases: TGTGCCACCTCCGGGACAGCAAACACTGAAGCTTTCTTT. The chain employs TRBV24-1 and TRBJ1-1, with 7 bases identical to TRBD1. Per germline, CDR1 KGHDR and CDR2 SFDVKD. The CDR3 totals 13 residues. The trim removed 9 bases at V and 2 bases at J, leaving 5 bases unmatched.

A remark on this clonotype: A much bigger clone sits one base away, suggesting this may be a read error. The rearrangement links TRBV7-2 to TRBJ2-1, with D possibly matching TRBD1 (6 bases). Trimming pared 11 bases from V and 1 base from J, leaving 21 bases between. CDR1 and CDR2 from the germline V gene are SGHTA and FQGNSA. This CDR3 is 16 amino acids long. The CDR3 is CAGNAKGGVSYNEQFF. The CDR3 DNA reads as TGTGCCGGCAACGCTAAAGGGGGAGTTTCCTACAATGAGCAGTTCTTC.

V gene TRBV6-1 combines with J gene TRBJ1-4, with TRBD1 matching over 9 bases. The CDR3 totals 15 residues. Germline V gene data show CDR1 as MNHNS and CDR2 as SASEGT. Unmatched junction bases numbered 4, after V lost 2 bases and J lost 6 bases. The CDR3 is CASSETGGRYEKLFF. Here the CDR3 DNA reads TGTGCCAGCAGTGAAACAGGGGGCCGGTATGAAAAACTGTTTTTT.

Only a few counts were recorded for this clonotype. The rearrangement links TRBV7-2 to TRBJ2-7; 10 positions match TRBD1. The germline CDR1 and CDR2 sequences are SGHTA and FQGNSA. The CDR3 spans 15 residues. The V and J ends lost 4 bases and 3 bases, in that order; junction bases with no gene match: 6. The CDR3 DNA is TGTGCCAGCAGCTCACGCCGGGACAGGGGCTACGAGCAGTACTTC. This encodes CASSSRRDRGYEQYF.

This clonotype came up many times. The chain's CDR3 is CASSQEGSPAELFF. DNA for the CDR3: TGTGCCAGCAGCCAAGAGGGTTCTCCCGCGGAGCTGTTTTTT. This chain uses TRBV4-2 with TRBJ2-2; D is unclear. This CDR3 comprises 14 residues. Trimming removed 0 bases from V and 10 bases from J, with 12 bases in between. Germline lookup yields CDR1 LGHNA and CDR2 YNFKEQ.